This T cell receptor (beta chain) was recorded in a study of metastatic and nonmetastatic thyroid tumors. Study as a whole: Across peripheral blood and tumor or nodule tissue samples taken from malignant and benign thyroid patients, the repertoires were compared with one another.

Findings of the study overall: Compared with benign nodules, malignant thyroid tumors were reported to have significantly higher TCR beta diversity in both blood and tumor.

Not a single patient had been given any form of treatment at any point before undergoing thyroid surgery. Original analysis: Clinicopathological groups differed in CDR3, with these differences serving to build a distant-metastasis classifier for papillary thyroid cancer. TCRdb re-called the PCR reads via MiXCR. The V and J calls and clone size come from TCRdb's table, not from the authors' own analysis. The sample yields some 18,000 clones, about 35% seen once. The V gene lost 2 bases and the J gene lost 1 base, with 6 bases spanning the gap. CDR3 length: 14 residues. Germline V lookup: CDR1 MNHEY, CDR2 SVGAGI. This clone has only a few counts. Its matching antigen is unknown.

The specimen was tumor tissue. V usage is TRBV6-5 and J usage is TRBJ2-1; D unclear. This TCR was recovered from a female donor with papillary thyroid cancer or a benign thyroid nodule (not recorded which). Some clones in this sample may be carry-over from other donors' samples. The CDR3: CASSYDLSYNEQFF. The CDR3 bases are TGTGCCAGCAGTTACGACCTATCCTACAATGAGCAGTTCTTC.